This T cell receptor beta chain was identified in a study of T cells in localized non-small cell lung cancer. General study findings and limits: Adjacent uninvolved lung had the highest clonality, suggesting focused antigen responses.

Produced via immunoSEQ multiplex PCR; TCRdb's table is partial and in-frame only. The sample consists of about 46,000 clones, about 76% of them appearing once. With regard to this clone: Its antigen remains unidentified.

The CDR3 is made up of 17 amino acids. Germline CDR1 SGDLS, CDR2 YYNGEE. V shed 3 bases, J shed 3 bases, and the junction held 5 bases outside the gene matches. Sequenced here: peripheral blood mononuclear cells, sampled before any cancer treatment. The TCR sequence derives from a man aged 40-75 years with stage III lung adenocarcinoma. The chain combines TRBV9 with TRBJ2-3, with 15 bases fitting TRBD2. As DNA, the CDR3 is TGTGCCAGCAGCGCCGGGACTAGCGGGGGGCTGACAGATACGCAGTATTTT. Protein: CASSAGTSGGLTDTQYF. The entire variable domain, with the rest obtained from reference TRBV9 and TRBJ2-3, is as follows: DSGVTQTPKHLITATGQRVTLRCSPRSGDLSVYWYQQSLDQGLQFLIQYYNGEERAKGNILERFSAQQFPDLHSELNLSSLELGDSALYFCASSAGTSGGLTDTQYFGPGTRLTVL.